This T cell receptor beta chain was profiled in a study of regulatory dendritic cells for organ transplantation. Sequencing was performed with immunoSEQ multiplex PCR; in TCRdb, only in-frame clones are kept and a portion is missing. Of 34,000 or so clones in the sample, roughly 89% are singletons; the top ten hold about 0.063%. The germline gives CDR1 MGHRA, CDR2 YSYEKL. The V gene lost 2 bases and the J gene lost 5 bases, with 6 bases spanning the gap. This CDR3 has 12 residues. The clonotype comes from a human donor in good health. This sequence joins TRBV4-1 and TRBJ2-5; D ambiguous. The material sequenced was naive CD4+ T cells from blood. As to subset: CD45RA+ naive T cells. As DNA, the CDR3 is TGCGCCAGCAGCCAATCCGGCGAGACCCAGTACTTC. Residues: CASSQSGETQYF.